What follows are 11 T cell receptor beta chains derived from one specimen sequenced in a study of blood T cells in healthy people across ages. Alongside a J-beta primer mix, a sample-barcoded 5' primer served in a second PCR lasting roughly 7 to 11 cycles. Using its own MiXCR run on the 5' RACE reads, TCRdb lists one record per CDR3 protein. The sample has 1 million or so distinct CDR3 sequences; around 27% are singletons. This sample was shared with a second study, whose subject was T cells of mothers and their children.

The material sequenced was blood. The receptors derive from a girl aged 2 to 10 in good health.

In this sample, this clonotype turned up a few times. The rearrangement joins TRBV21-1 to TRBJ2-5; TRBD1 is the table's D call and was not checked against the DNA. TRBV21-1 is tagged as a pseudogene. The CDR3 loop spans 16 amino acids. CDR3 loop: CASSHPSQGAGETQYF. Written as DNA, the CDR3 is TGTGCCAGCAGCCACCCAAGTCAGGGGGCTGGGGAGACCCAGTACTTT.

The chain links TRBV29-1 to TRBJ2-5; D perhaps matches TRBD1 (6 bases). Near its end, the DNA agrees better with TRBJ2-1, so the J call may be wrong. Germline V gives CDR1 SQVTM, CDR2 ANQGSEA. This CDR3 spans 14 amino acids. The CDR3 sequence: CSVETPGQSNEQFF. The DNA for the CDR3 is TGCAGCGTTGAAACCCCGGGACAAAGTAATGAGCAGTTCTTC.

This clonotype came up a few times. The V call is TRBV7-9, the J call TRBJ2-5; D gene uncertain. The assigned J gene may be wrong: the sequence end matches TRBJ2-7 better. In germline, CDR1 is SEHNR, CDR2 FQNEAQ (reference sequence). The CDR3 spans 18 residues. DNA for the CDR3: TGTGCCAGCAGCCCAACGCAATTTGCCGGGCCCCTTTCCTACGAGCAGTACTTC. It specifies CASSPTQFAGPLSYEQYF.

This chain connects TRBV29-1 to TRBJ2-7; unclear D gene. This CDR3 is 12 amino acids long. CDR1 is SQVTM, CDR2 ANQGSEA, per germline. Trimming stripped 4 bases from V and 3 bases from J, with 10 bases between. The CDR3 spells CSVAWKDYEQYF. The CDR3, as DNA: TGCAGCGTTGCGTGGAAGGACTACGAGCAGTACTTC.

This clonotype came up a few times. CDR3 sequence (DNA): TGTGCCAGCAGCTTAGTAGCGGGGGGGCTCGATGAGCAGTTCTTC. It encodes CASSLVAGGLDEQFF. This chain uses TRBV11-2 with TRBJ2-5, with 11 bases matching TRBD2. The DNA end favors TRBJ2-1, so the J call may be wrong. The CDR3 extends over 15 amino acids. Germline lookup yields CDR1 SGHAT and CDR2 FQNNGV.

V and J are TRBV20-1 and TRBJ2-1; D not resolved. Trimming stripped 5 bases from V and 5 bases from J, with 7 bases between. The CDR3 length is 11 residues. CDR1 and CDR2 from the germline V gene are DFQATT and SNEGSKA (reference sequence). CDR3 in amino acids: CSAHRDNEQFF. Written as DNA, the CDR3 is TGCAGTGCTCATCGAGACAATGAGCAGTTCTTC.

This chain joins TRBV4-1 and TRBJ1-4; 7 positions match TRBD1. Germline values: CDR1 MGHRA, CDR2 YSYEKL. The CDR3 spans 15 residues. The V gene end was trimmed by 5 bases and the J gene end by 14 bases; junction bases not matched to a gene: 17. The CDR3 is CASSGRGQSLRGLFF. CDR3 nucleotides: TGCGCCAGCAGCGGGAGGGGACAGTCCTTACGGGGGCTGTTTTTT.

The chain joins TRBV7-9 to TRBJ2-5; D is undetermined. The CDR3 extends over 13 amino acids. V lost 3 bases and J lost 1, with 6 bases in between. Germline-derived CDR1 and CDR2 are SEHNR and FQNEAQ (reference sequence). CDR3 nucleotides: TGTGCCAGCAGCTTCGAGCTCCAAGAGACCCAGTACTTC. Amino acids: CASSFELQETQYF.

This clonotype came up a few times. The rearrangement uses TRBV7-2 and TRBJ2-7; no reliable D call. The V and J ends lost 4 bases and 5 bases respectively, with 18 bases between them. Germline V lookup: CDR1 SGHTA, CDR2 FQGNSA. The CDR3 loop spans 15 amino acids. The CDR3 is CASSSDGRLTDEQYF. Written as DNA, the CDR3 is TGTGCCAGCAGCTCAGACGGCCGTCTTACGGACGAGCAGTACTTC.

This clonotype was observed a few times. The rearrangement uses TRBV9 and TRBJ1-2; unclear D gene. The CDR3 runs to 14 residues. Germline V gives CDR1 SGDLS, CDR2 YYNGEE. Trimming shortened V by 3 bases and J by 7 bases, and 16 bases separated the two germline ends. Written as DNA, the CDR3 is TGTGCCAGCAGCGAGGAAGCGGATGGCATTGGCTACACCTTC. It yields the protein CASSEEADGIGYTF.

This clonotype showed up just a few times. The chain joins TRBV27 to TRBJ2-3, with 8 bases that match TRBD2. The CDR3 is made up of 15 amino acids. Germline V gene lookup returns CDR1 MNHEY and CDR2 SMNVEV (reference sequence). V was pared by 3 bases and J by 2 bases, with 4 bases of the junction left unmatched. In DNA form, the CDR3 reads TGTGCCAGCAGTTTTCGGGGGGGCTACACAGATACGCAGTATTTT. It is translated as CASSFRGGYTDTQYF.